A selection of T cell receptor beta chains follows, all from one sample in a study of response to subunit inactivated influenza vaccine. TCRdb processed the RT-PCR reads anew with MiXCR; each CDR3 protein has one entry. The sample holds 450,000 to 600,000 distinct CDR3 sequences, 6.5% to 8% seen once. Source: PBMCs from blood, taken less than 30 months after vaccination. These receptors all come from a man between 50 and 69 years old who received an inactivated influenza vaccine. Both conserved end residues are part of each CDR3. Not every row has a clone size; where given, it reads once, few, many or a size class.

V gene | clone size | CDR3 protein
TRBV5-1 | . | CASSKTGGIVTDTQYF
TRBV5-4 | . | CASSPRQGLETQYF
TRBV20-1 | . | CSARAWPRNEKLFF
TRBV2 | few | CASRKGATNEKLFF
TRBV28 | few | CANRGAGETQYF
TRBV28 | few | CASSENRGLVPDTQYF
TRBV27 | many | CASSLDRGRVEQYF
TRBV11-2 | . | CASSARTGANVLTF
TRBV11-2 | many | CASSPHNEQFF
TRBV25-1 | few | CASRGSTGEQYF
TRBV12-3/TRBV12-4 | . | CASSAWGQLETQYF
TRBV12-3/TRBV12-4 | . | CASRTGTGVSGANVLTF
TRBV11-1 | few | CASSLEGGASYEQYF
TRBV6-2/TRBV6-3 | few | CASSYSARASSGTQYF
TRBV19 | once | CASSNRVGTEAFF
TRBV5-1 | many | CASSLAGEDYNEQFF
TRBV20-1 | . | CSARGRGAWDYEQYF
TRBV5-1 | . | CASSSGGTFNEAFF
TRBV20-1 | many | CSAREVAGDSYNEQFF
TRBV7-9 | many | CASSLVGGNYGYTF
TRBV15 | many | CATSRDPRDRYQETQYF
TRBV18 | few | CASSRGGQYNEQFF
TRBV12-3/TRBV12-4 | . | CASSFGGLGTQYF
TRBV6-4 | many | CASSALPYSNTGELFF
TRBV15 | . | CATSRAARPANEQFF
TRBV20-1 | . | CSALAGSKNIQYF
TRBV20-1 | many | CSASQPYSNQPQHF
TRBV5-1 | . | CASSSLGLKETQYF
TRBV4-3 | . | CASSQDWPRFGNEQFF
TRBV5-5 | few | CASSLVGGPGSGNTIYF
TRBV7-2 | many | CASSLAANRANIQYF
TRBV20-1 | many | CSAREAGSYGYTF
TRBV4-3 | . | CASSPKARGYFPSGANVLTF
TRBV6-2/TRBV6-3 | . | CASSRTSGEFETQYF
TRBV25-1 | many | CASSSFYRDTEAFF
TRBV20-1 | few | CSAVRGTDSPLHF
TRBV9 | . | CASSVVGQGAVGYTF
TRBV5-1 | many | CASSLTSWGPDTQYF
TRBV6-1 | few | CASSPATSSHTDTQYF
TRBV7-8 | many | CASSLLGSYEQYF
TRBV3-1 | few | CASSPGPVYGYTF
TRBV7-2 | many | CASSPYGQGAYGYTF
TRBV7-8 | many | CASSRSRVMSNQPQHF
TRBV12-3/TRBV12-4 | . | CASSSRLAGGTYEQYF
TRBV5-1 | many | CASRPGTGGNTIYF
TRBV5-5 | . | CSSSPTGNTEAFF
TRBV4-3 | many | CASSQERRGNHEKLFF
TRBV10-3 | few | CAISERSWGLKYNEQFF
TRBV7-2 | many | CASSLEGTSGGYTQYF